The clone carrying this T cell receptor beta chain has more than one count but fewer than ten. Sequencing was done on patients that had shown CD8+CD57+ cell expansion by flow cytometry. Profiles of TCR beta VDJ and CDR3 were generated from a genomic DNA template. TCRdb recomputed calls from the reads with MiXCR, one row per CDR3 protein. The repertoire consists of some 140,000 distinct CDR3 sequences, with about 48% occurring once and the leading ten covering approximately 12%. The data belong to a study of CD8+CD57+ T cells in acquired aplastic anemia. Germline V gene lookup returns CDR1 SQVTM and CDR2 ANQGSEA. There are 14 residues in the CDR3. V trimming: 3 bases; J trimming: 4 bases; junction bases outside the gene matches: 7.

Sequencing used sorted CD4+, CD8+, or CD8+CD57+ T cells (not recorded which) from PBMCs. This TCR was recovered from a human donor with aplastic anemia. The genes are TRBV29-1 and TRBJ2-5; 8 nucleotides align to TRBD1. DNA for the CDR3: TGCAGCGTTGACGGACAGGGTTTAGTAGAGACCCAGTACTTC. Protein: CSVDGQGLVETQYF.